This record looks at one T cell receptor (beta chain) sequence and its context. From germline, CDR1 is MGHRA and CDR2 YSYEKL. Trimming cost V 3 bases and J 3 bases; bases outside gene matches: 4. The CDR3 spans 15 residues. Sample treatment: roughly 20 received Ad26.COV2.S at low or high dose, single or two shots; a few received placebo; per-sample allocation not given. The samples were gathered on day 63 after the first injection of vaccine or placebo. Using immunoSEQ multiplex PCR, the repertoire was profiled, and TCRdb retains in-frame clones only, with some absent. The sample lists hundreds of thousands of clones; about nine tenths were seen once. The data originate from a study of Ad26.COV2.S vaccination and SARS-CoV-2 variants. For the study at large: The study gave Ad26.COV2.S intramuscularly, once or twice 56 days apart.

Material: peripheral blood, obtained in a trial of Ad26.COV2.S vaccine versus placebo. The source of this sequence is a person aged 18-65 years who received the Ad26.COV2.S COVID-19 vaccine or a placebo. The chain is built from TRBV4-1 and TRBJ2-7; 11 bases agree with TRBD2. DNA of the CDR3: TGCGCCAGCAGCCAGGAACTAGCGGGAGTCTACGAGCAGTACTTC. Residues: CASSQELAGVYEQYF.